A selection of T cell receptor beta chains follows, all from one sample in a study of technical replicates of blood from a handful of donors. The assay was immunoSEQ multiplex PCR, and TCRdb's table has in-frame clones only and misses some. The table records about 81,000 clones, nearly 97% of them present only once. The sequencing input was T cells isolated from PBMCs. The receptor source for this set is a human donor in good health. The CDR3 runs from the conserved cysteine through the conserved F or W. The order of the fields is J gene, D gene, V gene, clone size, CDR3 protein, CDR3 DNA. The D gene is left open where the match is weak. A clone size is listed for some rows: how often the clone was seen (once, few, many), or a class if it is expanded.

j_gene: TRBJ2-5; d_gene: TRBD2; v_gene: TRBV6-5; abundance: NA; CDR3aa: CASQWSGGPSETQYF; CDR3nt: TGTGCCAGCCAATGGTCGGGAGGGCCCTCAGAGACCCAGTACTTC
j_gene: TRBJ1-2; d_gene: TRBD1; v_gene: TRBV27; abundance: NA; CDR3aa: CASNKGGGDGYTF; CDR3nt: TGTGCCAGCAACAAAGGGGGCGGGGATGGCTACACCTTC
j_gene: TRBJ2-3; d_gene: NA; v_gene: TRBV30; abundance: once; CDR3aa: CAWSAVGGTDTQYF; CDR3nt: TGTGCCTGGAGTGCAGTGGGGGGAACAGATACGCAGTATTTT
j_gene: TRBJ2-7; d_gene: TRBD2; v_gene: TRBV28; abundance: NA; CDR3aa: CASSLWGVGTSGTLSYEQYF; CDR3nt: TGTGCCAGCAGTTTATGGGGGGTGGGGACTAGCGGAACCCTTTCCTACGAGCAGTACTTC
j_gene: TRBJ2-2; d_gene: TRBD2; v_gene: TRBV7-9; abundance: once; CDR3aa: CASSPGLAGGPSTGELFF; CDR3nt: TGTGCCAGCAGCCCGGGACTAGCGGGAGGGCCGAGCACCGGGGAGCTGTTTTTT
j_gene: TRBJ1-2; d_gene: NA; v_gene: TRBV2; abundance: NA; CDR3aa: CASSPPGDYGYTF; CDR3nt: TGTGCCAGCAGTCCCCCGGGGGACTATGGCTACACCTTC
j_gene: TRBJ2-1; d_gene: TRBD1; v_gene: TRBV7-9; abundance: NA; CDR3aa: CASSPDRKNEQFF; CDR3nt: TGTGCCAGCAGCCCGGACAGGAAAAATGAGCAGTTCTTC
j_gene: TRBJ2-3; d_gene: TRBD2; v_gene: TRBV30; abundance: NA; CDR3aa: CAWRRKRERDTQYF; CDR3nt: TGTGCCTGGAGAAGGAAGCGGGAGAGGGATACGCAGTATTTT
j_gene: TRBJ2-1; d_gene: NA; v_gene: TRBV11-3; abundance: NA; CDR3aa: CASSPWGSASYNEQFF; CDR3nt: TGTGCCAGCAGCCCATGGGGCAGCGCCTCCTACAATGAGCAGTTCTTC
j_gene: TRBJ2-1; d_gene: NA; v_gene: TRBV10-1; abundance: NA; CDR3aa: CASSESDGRRDEQFF; CDR3nt: TGCGCCAGCAGTGAGTCGGACGGGAGAAGGGATGAGCAGTTCTTC
j_gene: TRBJ2-3; d_gene: NA; v_gene: TRBV28; abundance: NA; CDR3aa: CASSLSRYPYTQYF; CDR3nt: TGTGCCAGCAGTTTATCCAGATACCCCTATACGCAGTATTTT
j_gene: TRBJ1-4; d_gene: TRBD1; v_gene: TRBV7-2; abundance: NA; CDR3aa: CASSWTGGEKLFF; CDR3nt: TGTGCCAGCAGCTGGACAGGGGGCGAAAAACTGTTTTTT
j_gene: TRBJ1-1; d_gene: TRBD1; v_gene: TRBV19; abundance: NA; CDR3aa: CASSTGLAGGMNTEAFF; CDR3nt: TGTGCCAGTAGTACTGGTTTAGCAGGGGGTATGAACACTGAAGCTTTCTTT
j_gene: TRBJ2-3; d_gene: NA; v_gene: TRBV6-1; abundance: NA; CDR3aa: CASSEGVATYTDTQYF; CDR3nt: TGTGCCAGCAGTGAAGGGGTAGCGACCTACACAGATACGCAGTATTTT
j_gene: TRBJ2-7; d_gene: NA; v_gene: TRBV11-2; abundance: NA; CDR3aa: CASSLAAAYEQYF; CDR3nt: TGTGCCAGCAGCTTAGCGGCGGCCTACGAGCAGTACTTC
j_gene: TRBJ2-7; d_gene: NA; v_gene: TRBV6-7; abundance: once; CDR3aa: CASSFPWSEQYF; CDR3nt: TGTGCCAGCAGTTTCCCTTGGAGCGAGCAGTACTTC
j_gene: TRBJ2-7; d_gene: NA; v_gene: TRBV6-1; abundance: NA; CDR3aa: CASSDPPRSEYEQYF; CDR3nt: TGTGCCAGCAGTGACCCTCCCAGGTCGGAATACGAGCAGTACTTC
j_gene: TRBJ2-1; d_gene: NA; v_gene: TRBV5-4; abundance: once; CDR3aa: CASSLSAGINEQFF; CDR3nt: TGTGCCAGCAGCCTCTCAGCGGGTATCAATGAGCAGTTCTTC
j_gene: TRBJ2-7; d_gene: NA; v_gene: TRBV11-3; abundance: NA; CDR3aa: CASSLVAGSYEQYF; CDR3nt: TGTGCCAGCAGCTTAGTGGCAGGTTCCTACGAGCAGTACTTC
j_gene: TRBJ2-1; d_gene: NA; v_gene: TRBV29-1; abundance: NA; CDR3aa: CSASGLSYNEQFF; CDR3nt: TGCAGCGCTTCGGGACTCTCCTACAATGAGCAGTTCTTC
j_gene: TRBJ1-1; d_gene: NA; v_gene: TRBV6-6; abundance: NA; CDR3aa: CASSTTGNTEAFF; CDR3nt: TGTGCCAGCAGTACGACAGGGAACACTGAAGCTTTCTTT
j_gene: TRBJ2-7; d_gene: TRBD2; v_gene: TRBV6-1; abundance: once; CDR3aa: CASSPEREINEQYF; CDR3nt: TGTGCCAGCAGTCCCGAGCGGGAGATAAACGAGCAGTACTTC
j_gene: TRBJ1-3; d_gene: TRBD1; v_gene: TRBV30; abundance: NA; CDR3aa: CAWTSGQGNTIYF; CDR3nt: TGTGCCTGGACATCGGGACAGGGAAACACCATATATTTT
j_gene: TRBJ1-2; d_gene: NA; v_gene: TRBV27; abundance: NA; CDR3aa: CASSHTRGGGPGYTF; CDR3nt: TGTGCCAGCAGTCACACCCGAGGAGGCGGCCCGGGCTACACCTTC
j_gene: TRBJ1-2; d_gene: NA; v_gene: TRBV29-1; abundance: NA; CDR3aa: CSGVGGDNYGYTF; CDR3nt: TGCAGCGGCGTGGGGGGTGATAACTATGGCTACACCTTC
j_gene: TRBJ2-1; d_gene: TRBD2; v_gene: TRBV5-4; abundance: NA; CDR3aa: CASSVSGEGLYNEQFF; CDR3nt: TGTGCCAGCAGCGTTTCGGGGGAGGGTCTCTACAATGAGCAGTTCTTC
j_gene: TRBJ2-1; d_gene: NA; v_gene: TRBV9; abundance: NA; CDR3aa: CASSQRSTASSYNEQFF; CDR3nt: TGTGCCAGCAGCCAGAGGTCGACGGCCAGCTCCTACAATGAGCAGTTCTTC
j_gene: TRBJ1-5; d_gene: TRBD1; v_gene: TRBV4-2; abundance: NA; CDR3aa: CASSQDYTGGGYQPQHF; CDR3nt: TGTGCCAGCAGCCAAGATTACACAGGGGGTGGTTATCAGCCCCAGCATTTT
j_gene: TRBJ2-5; d_gene: NA; v_gene: TRBV11-2; abundance: once; CDR3aa: CASSDVAYRAVETQYF; CDR3nt: TGTGCCAGCAGCGACGTTGCGTACAGGGCTGTGGAGACCCAGTACTTC
j_gene: TRBJ2-7; d_gene: TRBD1; v_gene: TRBV30; abundance: NA; CDR3aa: CAWSVQGQGEQYF; CDR3nt: TGTGCCTGGAGTGTACAGGGACAGGGAGAGCAGTACTTC
j_gene: TRBJ1-1; d_gene: NA; v_gene: TRBV19; abundance: NA; CDR3aa: CASNAFTGTTEAFF; CDR3nt: TGTGCCAGTAACGCCTTTACAGGGACCACTGAAGCTTTCTTT
j_gene: TRBJ1-4; d_gene: NA; v_gene: TRBV2; abundance: once; CDR3aa: CASSEGASPNEKLFF; CDR3nt: TGTGCCAGCAGTGAAGGGGCCAGCCCTAATGAAAAACTGTTTTTT
j_gene: TRBJ1-1; d_gene: NA; v_gene: TRBV6-1; abundance: NA; CDR3aa: CASSVTVDTEAFF; CDR3nt: TGTGCCAGCAGTGTGACAGTGGACACTGAAGCTTTCTTT
j_gene: TRBJ2-1; d_gene: NA; v_gene: TRBV30; abundance: NA; CDR3aa: CALETAVPAFEQFF; CDR3nt: TGTGCCTTAGAAACAGCCGTGCCGGCTTTTGAGCAGTTCTTC
j_gene: TRBJ2-1; d_gene: NA; v_gene: TRBV11-2; abundance: NA; CDR3aa: CASSQRPGSDEQFF; CDR3nt: TGTGCCAGCAGCCAAAGACCGGGTTCGGATGAGCAGTTCTTC
j_gene: TRBJ1-1; d_gene: NA; v_gene: TRBV4-3; abundance: NA; CDR3aa: CASSQDQGMAEAFF; CDR3nt: TGCGCCAGCAGCCAAGATCAGGGGATGGCTGAAGCTTTCTTT
j_gene: TRBJ2-1; d_gene: TRBD2; v_gene: TRBV7-3; abundance: NA; CDR3aa: CASSSQGLAGFNEQFF; CDR3nt: TGTGCCAGCAGCTCCCAGGGACTAGCGGGATTCAATGAGCAGTTCTTC
j_gene: TRBJ2-3; d_gene: TRBD2; v_gene: TRBV14; abundance: NA; CDR3aa: CASSHLAGGPSSTDTQYF; CDR3nt: TGTGCCAGCAGCCACTTGGCGGGAGGGCCTAGTAGCACAGATACGCAGTATTTT
j_gene: TRBJ2-1; d_gene: NA; v_gene: TRBV12-5; abundance: NA; CDR3aa: CASGSTSWYYNEQFF; CDR3nt: TGTGCTAGTGGATCTACCTCATGGTATTACAATGAGCAGTTCTTC
j_gene: TRBJ2-1; d_gene: TRBD2; v_gene: TRBV5-4; abundance: NA; CDR3aa: CASSKNTGTSGNEQFF; CDR3nt: TGTGCCAGCAGTAAAAATACCGGGACTAGCGGGAATGAGCAGTTCTTC
j_gene: TRBJ1-1; d_gene: NA; v_gene: TRBV28; abundance: NA; CDR3aa: CASRGGWNTEAFF; CDR3nt: TGTGCCAGCAGGGGGGGTTGGAACACTGAAGCTTTCTTT
j_gene: TRBJ1-1; d_gene: TRBD1; v_gene: TRBV5-4; abundance: NA; CDR3aa: CASRTGQSLTEAFF; CDR3nt: TGTGCCAGCCGCACGGGACAGAGTCTCACTGAAGCTTTCTTT
j_gene: TRBJ1-1; d_gene: TRBD1; v_gene: TRBV11-2; abundance: NA; CDR3aa: CASSSQDRGGSEAFF; CDR3nt: TGTGCCAGCAGCTCCCAGGACAGGGGAGGGTCGGAAGCTTTCTTT